This T cell receptor (beta chain) was captured in a study of regulatory T cells in long-lasting Graves disease. This clonotype was picked up many times. Its antigen remains unidentified. This CDR3 region has 14 residues. Trimming took 5 bases from V and 6 from J, leaving 16 bases between them. CDR3 regions were amplified by Arm-PCR using iRepertoire HTBI primers to build TCR beta libraries. TCRdb independently ran MiXCR on the multiplex PCR reads; one entry per CDR3 protein. The sample records 500,000 to 700,000 distinct CDR3 sequences, 15% to 20% being singletons. Documented time point: newly diagnosed GD, antithyroid drugs for less than 3 months. PBMC-derived RNA was used for the TCR library. General study results and limits: The analysis examined peripheral blood only and excluded thyroid tissue. TCR diversity in persistent Graves' patients was below that of newly diagnosed ones.

Another study also made use of these data, one on T cells in Graves' hyperthyroidism and ophthalmopathy. Per that paper: The study left out patients who had uncontrolled infection, other autoimmune disease, pregnancy or lactation. Orbital computed tomography and thyroid ultrasound, together with serum TRAb and thyroxine and clinical symptoms, were used for diagnoses.

This receptor was identified in a woman in her twenties or thirties with Graves disease. The specimen comprised peripheral blood mononuclear cells (PBMCs), sampled at new diagnosis, from a patient treated with antithyroid drugs. The chain links TRBV12-3 or TRBV12-4 to TRBJ1-1, with D perhaps TRBD1 (5 bases). The chain's CDR3 is CASSPLGDGAEAFF. CDR3 DNA: TGTGCCAGCAGTCCCCTAGGGGACGGGGCTGAAGCTTTCTTT.